The clone carrying this T cell receptor beta chain has more than one count but fewer than ten. This sample is part of a study of identical twins. A single record per CDR3 protein comes from TCRdb applying MiXCR to the 5' RACE reads. This sample has about 530,000 distinct CDR3 sequences, with roughly 15% found just once. Trimming cost V 2 bases and J 0 bases; bases outside gene matches: 4. Germline CDR1 reads SGHRS; CDR2 reads YFSETQ. The CDR3 contains 15 residues. The sample was also reused in another study, on yellow fever vaccine responses in identical twins.

Input material: CD4+ T cells sorted from blood. This sequence was found in a woman aged 18-29 years in good health. The rearrangement joins TRBV5-1 to TRBJ1-1; 7 nucleotides agree with TRBD1. CDR3 sequence reads: CASSLRQGMNTEAFF. The CDR3 DNA is TGCGCCAGCAGCTTAAGACAGGGCATGAACACTGAAGCTTTCTTT.